This entry lists 32 T cell receptor beta chains sequenced from one sample in a study of blood T cell repertoires in COVID-19. TCRdb's table, derived via immunoSEQ multiplex PCR, lists solely in-frame clones and lacks some. This table has some 91,000 clones, about 80% appearing once. Material for sequencing was peripheral blood. The receptors shown here come from a man between 65 and 80 years old with acute or convalescent COVID-19.

This clone has only a few counts. The chain links TRBV11-2 to TRBJ2-5; the D gene is possibly TRBD2 (6 bases). The CDR3 is made up of 18 amino acids. Germline-derived CDR1 and CDR2 are SGHAT and FQNNGV. Trimming removed 5 bases from V and 5 bases from J, with 27 bases in between. Here the CDR3 reads CASSPRGGVPGLWETQYF. In nucleotides, the CDR3 is TGTGCCAGCAGCCCCCGCGGCGGGGTACCGGGGCTGTGGGAGACCCAGTACTTC.

J is TRBJ1-5 and V is TRBV18; possible D gene TRBD1, 6 bases. Germline CDR1 reads KGHSH; CDR2 reads LQKENI. Between the trimmed V and J ends, which lost 1 base and 6 bases, there was a span of 10 bases. The CDR3 is made up of 14 amino acids. In DNA, the CDR3 is TGTGCCAGCTCACCACAGGGGGTGGGTCAGCCCCAGCATTTT. Translated: CASSPQGVGQPQHF.

The table lists this clone with a count of one. The chain is built from TRBV6-5 and TRBJ1-1; D is possibly TRBD1 (5 bases). V was cut by 2 bases and J by 4 bases, with 8 bases left in between. Germline assignment: CDR1 MNHEY and CDR2 SVGAGI. The CDR3 loop spans 13 amino acids. The CDR3 protein is CASSYVRATEAFF. The CDR3 region has the DNA TGTGCCAGCAGTTACGTCAGGGCCACTGAAGCTTTCTTT.

This clone has a single count. The chain combines TRBV13 with TRBJ2-3, with 8 bases that match TRBD2. The CDR3 covers 17 residues. V gave up 6 bases and J gave up 7 bases; unmatched junction bases: 18. Germline V CDR1 and CDR2: PRHDT, FYEKMQ (reference sequence). CDR3 amino acids: CASSPDGPSGRINTQYF. The CDR3 coding sequence is TGTGCCAGCAGTCCGGATGGGCCCAGCGGGAGAATAAATACGCAGTATTTT.

This clone was detected only a few times. The rearrangement uses TRBV12-3 or TRBV12-4 and TRBJ1-1; D remains ambiguous. The CDR3 sequence is 11 residues long. The ends were cut back, 5 bases at V and 8 bases at J, with 9 bases in the middle. The CDR3 bases are TGTGCCAGCAGTGTCGGGTCAGAAGCTTTCTTT. This encodes CASSVGSEAFF.

This clone occurred many times. The chain employs TRBV6-2 or TRBV6-3 and TRBJ2-1; D is perhaps TRBD1 (6 bases). CDR1 MNHEY and CDR2 SVGEGT come from the germline V gene. The length of the CDR3 is 14 residues. Trimming left V 4 bases short and J 7 bases short, with 14 bases between. CDR3 in DNA: TGTGCCAGCAGTTCAGGGGACGGACAGAATGAGCAGTTCTTC. Protein sequence: CASSSGDGQNEQFF.

This clone showed up just once. The CDR3 DNA is TGTGCCAGCAACAACTACAATCAGCCCCAGCATTTT. Translation: CASNNYNQPQHF. This chain connects TRBV28 to TRBJ1-5; D is uncertain. Germline assignment: CDR1 MDHEN and CDR2 SYDVKM. V lost 7 bases and J 3 bases, leaving 7 bases between the germline ends. The CDR3 loop spans 12 amino acids.

The chain links TRBV28 to TRBJ1-1; TRBD1 might be the D (6 bases). Germline loops: CDR1 MDHEN, CDR2 SYDVKM. The CDR3 is 16 residues long. V lost 5 bases and J 0 bases, leaving 16 bases between the germline ends. The CDR3 DNA reads as TGTGCCAGCAGTAGGGCAGGGGTGTCGGTGAACACTGAAGCTTTCTTT. Translating gives CASSRAGVSVNTEAFF.

With regard to this clone: The limits of the CDR3 on the DNA are not certain, so only TCRdb's listed CDR3 is given. The chain links TRBV19 to TRBJ2-5; TRBD1 is the table's D call and was not checked against the DNA. The germline CDR1 and CDR2 sequences are LNHDA and SQIVND (reference sequence). Termini included, the CDR3 measures 15 amino acids. The CDR3: CASTSDRGIQETQYF.

The chain employs TRBV29-1 and TRBJ1-1, with D possibly TRBD1 on 6 matching bases. This CDR3 has 11 amino acids. V was cut by 8 bases and J by 3 bases, with 10 bases left in between. CDR1 and CDR2 from the germline V gene are SQVTM and ANQGSEA. CDR3 sequence (DNA): TGCAGCATAACAGGGTACACTGAAGCTTTCTTT. Translated, it gives CSITGYTEAFF.

This chain links TRBV2 with TRBJ1-5; no clear D gene. Germline CDR1 and CDR2: SNHLY and FYNNEI. The CDR3 totals 14 residues. V shed 5 bases and J shed 0 bases, with 8 bases lying between them. The chain's CDR3 is CASSQRYSNQPQHF. CDR3 bases: TGTGCCAGCAGTCAGAGGTATAGCAATCAGCCCCAGCATTTT.

The V and J genes are TRBV7-2 and TRBJ1-2; 8 bases map to TRBD1. CDR3 length: 14 amino acids. Unmatched junction bases numbered 8, after V lost 3 bases and J lost 8 bases. The germline V gene encodes CDR1 SGHTA and CDR2 FQGNSA. The CDR3 reads CASSFPTGAGGYTF. For the CDR3, the DNA is TGTGCCAGCAGCTTTCCGACAGGGGCGGGAGGCTACACCTTC.

V gene TRBV4-2 combines with J gene TRBJ1-2; D gene uncertain. Trimming took off 6 bases at V and 8 bases at J, with 16 bases between the two ends. The CDR3 loop spans 13 amino acids. Looked up from germline, CDR1 is LGHNA and CDR2 is YNFKEQ. CDR3: CASRKAGSEGYTF. The DNA for the CDR3 is TGTGCCAGCAGAAAGGCAGGTTCAGAGGGCTACACCTTC.

The V and J genes are TRBV6-6 and TRBJ2-1, with D tentatively TRBD2 (6 bases). In germline, CDR1 is MNHNY, CDR2 SVGAGI (reference sequence). Trimming removed 4 bases from V and 5 bases from J, with 15 bases in between. The CDR3 extends over 15 amino acids. As DNA, the CDR3 is TGTGCCAGCAGTTCCCAACGGGACTTCAACAATGAGCAGTTCTTC. As protein: CASSSQRDFNNEQFF.

In this sample, this clone turned up once. The rearrangement links TRBV12-5 to TRBJ2-1, with 9 bases fitting TRBD2. V dropped 8 bases and J dropped 2; count of bases not matched to a gene: 4. The CDR3 is 14 amino acids. Germline assignment: CDR1 LGHNT and CDR2 FRNRAP. The CDR3 DNA reads TGTGCTAGTCAAAGCGGGAGGCCCTACAATGAGCAGTTCTTC. This sequence encodes CASQSGRPYNEQFF.

In its sample, this clone was seen a few times. The chain is built from TRBV5-4 and TRBJ1-6, with D possibly TRBD1 on 6 matching bases. This CDR3 has 14 residues. Germline-derived CDR1 and CDR2 are SGHNT and YYREEE (reference sequence). The ends were cut back, 0 bases at V and 10 bases at J, with 11 bases in the middle. The CDR3: CASSLAIRGSPLHF. The CDR3 DNA follows: TGTGCCAGCAGCTTGGCCATCAGGGGCTCACCCCTCCACTTT. Full variable domain (rest looked up from reference TRBV5-4 and TRBJ1-6): ETGVTQSPTHLIKTRGQQVTLRCSSQSGHNTVSWYQQALGQGPQFIFQYYREEENGRGNFPPRFSGLQFPNYSSELNVNALELDDSALYLCASSLAIRGSPLHFGNGTRLTVT.

V usage is TRBV13 and J usage is TRBJ1-2; possible D gene TRBD1, 5 bases. Trimming stripped 5 bases from V and 0 bases from J, with 10 bases between. The V gene's germline CDR1 is PRHDT and CDR2 FYEKMQ (reference sequence). CDR3 size: 14 residues. The CDR3, as DNA: TGTGCCAGCAGCCTTACAGGAGCTAACTATGGCTACACCTTC. This sequence encodes CASSLTGANYGYTF.

The J gene is TRBJ2-1, the V gene TRBV7-2; weak D call: TRBD1 (6 bases). CDR1 and CDR2 from the germline V gene are SGHTA and FQGNSA. The CDR3 contains 16 residues. Trimming took 5 bases from V and 12 from J, leaving 26 bases between them. The CDR3 DNA reads TGTGCCAGCAGCGATTACAGGGCACAGGGATTTAGAGCGCAGTTCTTC. Its translation: CASSDYRAQGFRAQFF.

Ten or more counts support this clone. The chain couples TRBV19 to TRBJ1-2; possible D gene TRBD1, 5 bases. Germline lookup yields CDR1 LNHDA and CDR2 SQIVND (reference sequence). V dropped 8 bases and J dropped 4 bases, with 20 bases sitting between them. The CDR3 covers 15 residues. Here the CDR3 DNA reads TGTGCCAGTCCTAGGGGAGGGCATAACTTCTATGGCTACACCTTC. This translates into CASPRGGHNFYGYTF.

As for this clone: The junction differs from germline at one of its ends, possibly a read error. Other nucleotide sequences from this sample produce the same CDR3. The rearrangement uses TRBV23-1 and TRBJ2-7; D perhaps matches TRBD2 (6 bases). TRBV23-1 is an open reading frame, and its role is uncertain. This CDR3 is built from 19 residues. The DNA of the CDR3 is TGCGGCCTCCCCCGGGGGATAAGGGGCAGGGACGAGATGTCCTATGAGCAGTACTTC. Translated, it gives CGLPRGIRGRDEMSYEQYF.

This clone was counted a single time. As DNA, the CDR3 is TGTGCCAGCAGCGCACAGGGCGGTCAGCCCCAGCATTTT. It encodes CASSAQGGQPQHF. The chain links TRBV14 to TRBJ1-5, with D maybe TRBD1 (6 bases). The CDR3 runs to 13 residues. In germline, CDR1 is SGHDN, CDR2 FVKESK. V was pared by 5 bases and J by 6 bases, with 11 bases between.

This clone showed up just a few times. The chain recombines TRBV24-1 with TRBJ2-1, with a weak D call TRBD2 (6 bases). CDR3 length: 12 amino acids. The V end was cut by 7 bases, the J end by 7 bases, with 10 bases between. Germline-derived CDR1 and CDR2 are KGHDR and SFDVKD. The CDR3 coding sequence is TGTGCCACCAGGGGGACTGGGAATGAGCAGTTCTTC. Its protein product is CATRGTGNEQFF.

V usage is TRBV4-1 and J usage is TRBJ2-3, with D hard to call. V was shortened by 5 bases and J by 0 bases, with 9 bases between the two germline ends. Germline lookup yields CDR1 MGHRA and CDR2 YSYEKL. The CDR3 totals 14 residues. CDR3 in DNA: TGCGCCAGCAGCAAAACGGGTAGCACAGATACGCAGTATTTT. Protein: CASSKTGSTDTQYF.

This clone was counted between two and nine times. The chain couples TRBV11-2 to TRBJ2-1; D not resolved. CDR1 and CDR2 from the germline V gene are SGHAT and FQNNGV. The ends were cut back, 1 base at V and 0 bases at J, with 4 bases in the middle. The CDR3 loop spans 14 amino acids. The CDR3 DNA reads as TGTGCCAGCAGCTTAGCGAGCTCCTACAATGAGCAGTTCTTC. It specifies CASSLASSYNEQFF.

Regarding this clone: At one end the junction does not follow the germline gene, possibly because of a read error. The chain uses TRBV7-7 and TRBJ2-1, with a weak D call TRBD2 (5 bases). This CDR3 contains 14 residues. The germline CDR1 and CDR2 sequences are SSHAT and FNYEAQ (reference sequence). For the CDR3, the DNA is TGTGCTAGCAGCTTAGCCCCGGGATACAATGAGCAGTTCTTC. It translates to CASSLAPGYNEQFF. The full variable domain, rest sourced from reference TRBV7-7 and TRBJ2-1, is GAGVSQSPRYKVTKRGQDVTLRCDPISSHATLYWYQQALGQGPEFLTYFNYEAQPDKSGLPSDRFSAERPEGSISTLTIQRTEQRDSAMYRCASSLAPGYNEQFFGPGTRLTVL.

The chain has TRBV28 and TRBJ1-2; D is unclear. The CDR3 extends over 15 amino acids. The ends were cut back, 4 bases at V and 4 bases at J, with 16 bases in the middle. CDR1 is MDHEN and CDR2 is SYDVKM in the germline V gene. As DNA, the CDR3 is TGTGCCAGCAGTTCTCCGGCGGGCAGGAGCTATGGCTACACCTTC. As protein: CASSSPAGRSYGYTF.

The rearrangement joins TRBV11-3 to TRBJ2-3; 7 bases are shared with TRBD1. The germline V gene has CDR1 SGHNT and CDR2 YENEEA. V trimming: 4 bases; J trimming: 0 bases; junction bases outside the gene matches: 10. This CDR3 spans 17 amino acids. The CDR3 spells CASSSNSGTESTDTQYF. The CDR3 DNA sequence: TGTGCCAGCAGCTCCAACTCGGGGACAGAGAGCACAGATACGCAGTATTTT.

This clone was counted between two and nine times. The chain links TRBV7-2 to TRBJ1-2; D uncertain. V was cut by 1 base and J by 1 base, with 7 bases left in between. CDR3 length equals 14 residues. From germline, CDR1 is SGHTA and CDR2 FQGNSA. The CDR3 DNA is TGTGCCAGCAGCTTAGTCAGAAATAACTATGGCTACACCTTC. Amino acids: CASSLVRNNYGYTF. Looking up the rest from reference TRBV7-2 and TRBJ1-2 gives the full variable domain: GAGVSQSPSNKVTEKGKDVELRCDPISGHTALYWYRQSLGQGLEFLIYFQGNSAPDKSGLPSDRFSAERTGGSVSTLTIQRTQQEDSAVYLCASSLVRNNYGYTFGSGTRLTVV.

This clone was seen just once. CDR3 sequence: CASSFFRGVPEAFF. In DNA, the CDR3 is TGTGCCAGCAGTTTCTTCCGAGGCGTTCCTGAAGCTTTCTTT. V gene TRBV28 combines with J gene TRBJ1-1, with D unresolved. The CDR3 spans 14 residues. CDR1 is MDHEN and CDR2 is SYDVKM in the germline V gene. V lost 3 bases and J lost 6, with 14 bases in between.

The chain is built from TRBV27 and TRBJ1-4; no clear D. CDR1 and CDR2 from the germline V gene are MNHEY and SMNVEV (reference sequence). Trimming left V 4 bases short and J 0 bases short, with 6 bases between. The length of the CDR3 is 14 residues. CDR3 amino acids: CASSSLSTNEKLFF. CDR3 coding DNA: TGTGCCAGCAGTTCCCTATCAACTAATGAAAAACTGTTTTTT. Looking up the rest from reference TRBV27 and TRBJ1-4 gives the full variable domain: EAQVTQNPRYLITVTGKKLTVTCSQNMNHEYMSWYRQDPGLGLRQIYYSMNVEVTDKGDVPEGYKVSRKEKRNFPLILESPSPNQTSLYFCASSSLSTNEKLFFGSGTQLSVL.

This clone was counted only a few times. In nucleotides, the CDR3 is TGCGCCAGCAGTGACAGGATATCCCCACAGCCCCAGCATTTT. This gives the protein CASSDRISPQPQHF. This rearrangement joins TRBV10-2 to TRBJ1-5, with D hard to call. This CDR3 contains 14 residues. Germline CDR1 and CDR2: WSHSY and SAAADI. Trimming cost V 3 bases and J 7 bases, with 13 bases left between them.

This clone occurred many times. The chain recombines TRBV19 with TRBJ1-1; tentatively, D is TRBD1 (5 bases). The CDR3 contains 11 residues. Germline V gene sequence: CDR1 LNHDA, CDR2 SQIVND (reference sequence). Deletions cut 7 bases from V and 5 bases from J, with 8 bases between. The CDR3 protein is CASIRGTEAFF. CDR3 coding DNA: TGTGCCAGTATCCGGGGGACTGAAGCTTTCTTT.